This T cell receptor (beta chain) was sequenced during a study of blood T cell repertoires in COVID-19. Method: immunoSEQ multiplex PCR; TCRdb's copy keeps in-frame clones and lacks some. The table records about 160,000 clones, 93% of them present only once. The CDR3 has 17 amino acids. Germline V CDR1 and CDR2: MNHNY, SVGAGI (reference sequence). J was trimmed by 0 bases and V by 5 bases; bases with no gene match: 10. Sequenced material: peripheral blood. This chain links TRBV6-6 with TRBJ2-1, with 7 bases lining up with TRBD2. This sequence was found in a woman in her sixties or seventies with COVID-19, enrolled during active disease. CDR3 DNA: TGTGCCAGCAGTCCCCGGGGCGGCGGGAGCTCCTACAATGAGCAGTTCTTC. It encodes CASSPRGGGSSYNEQFF.